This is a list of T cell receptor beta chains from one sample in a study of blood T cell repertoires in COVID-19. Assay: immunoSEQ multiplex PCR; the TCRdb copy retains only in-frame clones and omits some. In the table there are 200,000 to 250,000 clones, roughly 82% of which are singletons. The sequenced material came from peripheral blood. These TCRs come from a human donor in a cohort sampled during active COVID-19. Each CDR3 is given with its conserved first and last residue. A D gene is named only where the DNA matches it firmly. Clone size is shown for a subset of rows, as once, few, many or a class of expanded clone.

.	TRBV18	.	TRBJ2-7	CASSPDSITYEQYF	TGTGCCAGCTCACCTGACAGTATCACCTACGAGCAGTACTTC
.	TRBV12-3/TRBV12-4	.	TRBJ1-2	CASAGWVMRGYTF	TGTGCCAGCGCGGGCTGGGTGATGAGAGGCTACACCTTC
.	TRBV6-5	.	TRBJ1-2	CASSQAEYGYTF	TGTGCCAGCAGTCAGGCAGAGTATGGCTACACCTTC
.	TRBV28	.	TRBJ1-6	CASSFRRSNSPLHF	TGTGCCAGCAGTTTCCGTAGATCGAATTCACCCCTCCACTTT
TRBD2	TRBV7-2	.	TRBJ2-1	CASSPRTSGRALYEQFF	TGTGCCAGCAGCCCCCGGACTAGCGGGAGGGCCTTATATGAGCAGTTCTTC
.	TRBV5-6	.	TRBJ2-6	CASSLAGTGSRSGANVLTF	TGTGCCAGCAGCTTGGCAGGTACAGGTTCTCGGTCTGGGGCCAACGTCCTGACTTTC
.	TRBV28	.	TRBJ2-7	CASSLDRVSYEQYF	TGTGCCAGCAGTTTGGACAGAGTATCCTACGAGCAGTACTTC
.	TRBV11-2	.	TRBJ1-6	CASSTLVPNSPLHF	TGTGCCAGCAGCACCCTAGTCCCCAATTCACCCCTCCACTTT
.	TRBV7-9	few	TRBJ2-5	CASSAQGPEETQYF	TGTGCCAGCAGCGCTCAGGGTCCGGAAGAGACCCAGTACTTC
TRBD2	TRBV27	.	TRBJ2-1	CASRTSETRGRNEQFF	TGTGCCAGCAGGACTAGCGAGACTCGGGGGAGGAATGAGCAGTTCTTC
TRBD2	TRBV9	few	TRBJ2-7	CASSVGLAGVNEQYF	TGTGCCAGCAGCGTAGGACTAGCGGGAGTAAACGAGCAGTACTTC
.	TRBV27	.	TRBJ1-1	CASSLSPGTEAFF	TGTGCCAGCAGTTTATCACCGGGCACTGAAGCTTTCTTT
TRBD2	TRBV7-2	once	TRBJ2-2	CASSLDWTSGARTGELFF	TGTGCCAGCAGCCTAGACTGGACTAGCGGGGCGCGGACCGGGGAGCTGTTTTTT
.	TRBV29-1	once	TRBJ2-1	CSVDLRYEQFF	TGCAGCGTTGATCTCCGGTATGAGCAGTTCTTC
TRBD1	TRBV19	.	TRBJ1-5	CASSGAGGSQPQHF	TGTGCCAGTAGCGGGGCAGGGGGCAGTCAGCCCCAGCATTTT
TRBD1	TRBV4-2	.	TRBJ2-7	CASSLNNPGQGFSYEQYF	TGTGCCAGCAGCCTCAATAACCCGGGACAGGGCTTCTCCTACGAGCAGTACTTC
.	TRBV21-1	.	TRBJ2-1	CASSRGDLYEQFF	TGTGCCAGCAGCAGGGGGGACTTGTATGAGCAGTTCTTC
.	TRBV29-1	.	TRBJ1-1	CSVRVQGLNTEAFF	TGCAGCGTTAGGGTACAGGGCCTCAACACTGAAGCTTTCTTT
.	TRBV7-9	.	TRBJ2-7	CASSYSSPYEQYF	TGTGCCAGCAGCTACTCCTCGCCTTACGAGCAGTACTTC
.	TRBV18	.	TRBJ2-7	CASSPVTYEQYF	TGTGCCAGCTCACCCGTTACCTACGAGCAGTACTTC
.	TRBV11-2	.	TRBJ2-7	CASSRSGGQSSYEQYF	TGTGCCAGCAGCCGATCTGGCGGCCAAAGCTCCTACGAGCAGTACTTC
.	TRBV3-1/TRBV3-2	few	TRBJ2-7	CASSLKYEQYF	TGTGCCAGCAGCCTAAAATACGAGCAGTACTTC
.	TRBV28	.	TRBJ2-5	CASSPPSQETQYF	TGTGCCAGCAGCCCTCCTAGTCAAGAGACCCAGTACTTC
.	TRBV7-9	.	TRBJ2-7	CASSFSGARRVAEAYEQYF	TGTGCCAGCAGCTTTAGTGGAGCACGACGGGTTGCGGAAGCCTACGAGCAGTACTTC
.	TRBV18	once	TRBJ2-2	CASSARTTGELFF	TGTGCCAGCTCCGCCAGGACTACCGGGGAGCTGTTTTTT
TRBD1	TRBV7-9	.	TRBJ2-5	CASSSVDRGQETQYF	TGTGCCAGCAGCTCAGTGGACAGGGGGCAAGAGACCCAGTACTTC
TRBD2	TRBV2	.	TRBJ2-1	CASSEAQRTSGRAWGNEQFF	TGTGCCAGCAGTGAGGCCCAAAGGACTAGCGGGAGGGCCTGGGGGAATGAGCAGTTCTTC
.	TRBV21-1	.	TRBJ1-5	CASNPTGGGNQPQHF	TGTGCCAGCAATCCGACAGGGGGAGGCAATCAGCCCCAGCATTTT
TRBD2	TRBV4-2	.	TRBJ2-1	CASSQDRAGGPREQFF	TGTGCCAGCAGCCAAGATCGCGCGGGAGGGCCCCGAGAGCAGTTCTTC
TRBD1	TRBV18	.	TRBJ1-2	CASSPGQGLIYGYTF	TGTGCCAGCTCCCCTGGACAGGGGCTGATCTATGGCTACACCTTC
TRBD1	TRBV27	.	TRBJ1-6	CASSPYGQGAYNSPLHF	TGTGCCAGCAGTCCATACGGACAGGGTGCCTATAATTCACCCCTCCACTTT
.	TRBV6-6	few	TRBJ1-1	CASSYRSGSTEAFF	TGTGCCAGCAGTTACAGGTCCGGGTCGACTGAAGCTTTCTTT
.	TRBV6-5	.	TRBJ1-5	CASRDRINQPQHF	TGTGCCAGCAGAGACAGAATCAATCAGCCCCAGCATTTT
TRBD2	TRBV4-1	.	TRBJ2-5	CASSQGLTSGRETQYF	TGCGCCAGCAGCCAGGGGTTGACTAGCGGGAGAGAGACCCAGTACTTC
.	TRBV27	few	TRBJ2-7	CASSLSQSYEQYF	TGTGCCAGCAGTTTAAGTCAGTCCTACGAGCAGTACTTC
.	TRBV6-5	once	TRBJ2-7	CASSRGFSSYEQYF	TGTGCCAGCAGTAGAGGGTTTAGCTCCTACGAGCAGTACTTC
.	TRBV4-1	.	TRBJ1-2	CASSQSQGFDYGYTF	TGCGCCAGCAGCCAATCACAGGGATTTGACTATGGCTACACCTTC
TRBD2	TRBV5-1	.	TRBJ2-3	CASSMTSGRDTQYF	TGCGCCAGCAGCATGACTAGCGGGCGGGATACGCAGTATTTT
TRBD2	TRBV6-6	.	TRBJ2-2	CASSLAGGPNGELFF	TGTGCCAGCAGTTTAGCGGGAGGGCCTAACGGGGAGCTGTTTTTT
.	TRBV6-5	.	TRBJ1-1	CASSAGLEMNTEAFF	TGTGCCAGCAGCGCCGGACTGGAAATGAACACTGAAGCTTTCTTT
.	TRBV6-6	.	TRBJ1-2	CASSGPTELVSHGYTF	TGTGCCAGCAGCGGGCCCACAGAACTAGTTTCCCATGGCTACACCTTC
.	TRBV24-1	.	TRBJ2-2	CATSDLAVGGGELFF	TGTGCCACCAGTGATTTAGCGGTCGGTGGCGGGGAGCTGTTTTTT
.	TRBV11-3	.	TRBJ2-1	CASSLDAVEGAPYNEQFF	TGTGCCAGCAGCTTAGACGCAGTTGAAGGGGCGCCTTACAATGAGCAGTTCTTC
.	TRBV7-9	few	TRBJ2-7	CASSFPGVGESEQYF	TGTGCCAGCAGCTTTCCGGGAGTCGGGGAATCCGAGCAGTACTTC